The rows below give T cell receptor beta chains drawn from one sample of a study of blood T cell repertoires in COVID-19. The protocol was immunoSEQ multiplex PCR, while the TCRdb copy is restricted to in-frame clones and leaves out a portion. The sample contains some 120,000 clones, 82% of which appear only once. The sequencing sample was made of peripheral blood. The origin of the receptors is a man between 65 and 85 years old with acute or convalescent COVID-19. CDR3s include the opening cysteine and the closing phenylalanine or tryptophan. The order of the fields is D gene, CDR3 length, V gene, clone size, J gene, CDR3 DNA, CDR3 protein. The D gene is left open where the match is weak. A clone size is listed for some rows: how often the clone was seen (once, few, many), or a class if it is expanded.

D: -
length: 13
V: TRBV2
size: -
J: TRBJ2-1
DNA: TGTGCCAGCAGTGAAGGAAGGCAGGCCGTACAGTTCTTC
CDR3: CASSEGRQAVQFF

D: -
length: 14
V: TRBV29-1
size: few
J: TRBJ2-6
DNA: TGCAGCGCCCAGGGCCTCTCTGGGGCCAACGTCCTGACTTTC
CDR3: CSAQGLSGANVLTF

D: TRBD2
length: 16
V: TRBV28
size: -
J: TRBJ2-1
DNA: TGTGCCAGCACCTCCCGGGCTAGCGGGGGGGGCAATGAGCAGTTCTTC
CDR3: CASTSRASGGGNEQFF

D: -
length: 16
V: TRBV3-1/TRBV3-2
size: -
J: TRBJ2-4
DNA: TGTGCCAGCAGCCATCAGGGGTGGGGGGCCAAAAACATTCAGTACTTC
CDR3: CASSHQGWGAKNIQYF

D: TRBD1
length: 14
V: TRBV19
size: -
J: TRBJ2-7
DNA: TGTGCCAGTAGTAAGGGGACAGGGGACTACGAGCAGTACTTC
CDR3: CASSKGTGDYEQYF

D: -
length: 16
V: TRBV28
size: few
J: TRBJ2-3
DNA: TGTGCCAGCAGTTTATTCGGGGTGGTGGGCACAGATACGCAGTATTTT
CDR3: CASSLFGVVGTDTQYF

D: -
length: 14
V: TRBV5-1
size: -
J: TRBJ1-1
DNA: TGCGCCAGCAGCTTGGTAAACGGGGGTGATGAAGCTTTCTTT
CDR3: CASSLVNGGDEAFF

D: TRBD2
length: 15
V: TRBV11-3
size: -
J: TRBJ2-1
DNA: TGTGCCAGCAGCGCTACTAGCGGGGCGAACAATGAGCAGTTCTTC
CDR3: CASSATSGANNEQFF

D: -
length: 16
V: TRBV28
size: -
J: TRBJ1-1
DNA: TGTGCCAGCAGTGCCGCAGGGGTGGACGGGAACACTGAAGCTTTCTTT
CDR3: CASSAAGVDGNTEAFF

D: -
length: 14
V: TRBV7-3
size: -
J: TRBJ1-3
DNA: TGTGCCAGCAGCTTATCAGGGGCTGGAAACACCATATATTTT
CDR3: CASSLSGAGNTIYF

D: -
length: 17
V: TRBV10-3
size: -
J: TRBJ2-6
DNA: TGTGCCATCAGTGAAGCAAGAGGAGGATCTGGGGCCAACGTCCTGACTTTC
CDR3: CAISEARGGSGANVLTF

D: TRBD1
length: 15
V: TRBV18
size: -
J: TRBJ1-4
DNA: TGTGCCAGCTCACCGGGACAGGGGAATCGGGAAAAACTGTTTTTT
CDR3: CASSPGQGNREKLFF

D: -
length: 16
V: TRBV6-2/TRBV6-3
size: once
J: TRBJ1-2
DNA: TGTGCCAGCAGTTATGACATTGGGGGCCCCAACTATGGCTACACCTTC
CDR3: CASSYDIGGPNYGYTF

D: TRBD1
length: 13
V: TRBV2
size: few
J: TRBJ1-5
DNA: TGTGCCAGCAAAGGACAGGGCGCAGTGTCCCAGCATTTT
CDR3: CASKGQGAVSQHF

D: -
length: 16
V: TRBV5-1
size: -
J: TRBJ1-5
DNA: TGCGCCAGCAGCCAACACCCTCAGGAGGGCAATCAGCCCCAGCATTTT
CDR3: CASSQHPQEGNQPQHF

D: -
length: 15
V: TRBV5-1
size: -
J: TRBJ2-3
DNA: TGCGCCAGCAGCTTGGTCGGCCTTAGCGCAGATACGCAGTATTTT
CDR3: CASSLVGLSADTQYF

D: -
length: 13
V: TRBV20-1
size: -
J: TRBJ1-2
DNA: TGCAGTGCTAGTTTCCAGATAAACTATGGCTACACCTTC
CDR3: CSASFQINYGYTF

D: -
length: 14
V: TRBV28
size: -
J: TRBJ1-6
DNA: TGTGCCATTAGAGACAGGAGGCTGAATTCACCCCTCCACTTT
CDR3: CAIRDRRLNSPLHF

D: TRBD1
length: 13
V: TRBV2
size: -
J: TRBJ2-7
DNA: TGTGCCAGCGTAGGGGACAGGGGAGGGGAGCAGTACTTC
CDR3: CASVGDRGGEQYF

D: TRBD1
length: 14
V: TRBV28
size: -
J: TRBJ1-2
DNA: TGTGCCAGCAGTAGAGGGACAGCTAACTATGGCTACACCTTC
CDR3: CASSRGTANYGYTF

D: TRBD2
length: 18
V: TRBV28
size: -
J: TRBJ2-1
DNA: TGTGCCAGCAGTACAACGCTATGGCTAGCGGGAGGTGATAATGAGCAGTTCTTC
CDR3: CASSTTLWLAGGDNEQFF

D: -
length: 13
V: TRBV18
size: -
J: TRBJ1-2
DNA: TGTGCCAGCTCACCAACCCCAGGGGAACGCTACACCTTC
CDR3: CASSPTPGERYTF

D: -
length: 14
V: TRBV30
size: -
J: TRBJ1-5
DNA: TGTGCCTGGAGTGACAGCAGGGGTTCTCAGCCCCAGCATTTT
CDR3: CAWSDSRGSQPQHF

D: -
length: 12
V: TRBV29-1
size: -
J: TRBJ2-2
DNA: TGCAGCGTTGCACGGGGGTCCGGGGAGCTGTTTTTT
CDR3: CSVARGSGELFF

D: -
length: 14
V: TRBV9
size: -
J: TRBJ1-5
DNA: TGTGCCAGCAGCGTAGGGGACACGGATCAGCCCCAGCATTTT
CDR3: CASSVGDTDQPQHF

D: TRBD1
length: 13
V: TRBV28
size: -
J: TRBJ1-3
DNA: TGTGCCAGCGGAGGGACAGTTAGAAACACCATATATTTT
CDR3: CASGGTVRNTIYF

D: -
length: 16
V: TRBV18
size: -
J: TRBJ1-5
DNA: TGTGCCAGCTCACCACGGGGAGGGGACAGCAATCAGCCCCAGCATTTT
CDR3: CASSPRGGDSNQPQHF

D: TRBD1
length: 14
V: TRBV5-1
size: -
J: TRBJ1-1
DNA: TGCGCCAGCAGCTTGGGACAGGGTGCCACTGAAGCTTTCTTT
CDR3: CASSLGQGATEAFF

D: TRBD1
length: 13
V: TRBV11-2
size: -
J: TRBJ1-2
DNA: TGTGCCAGCAGCTCCCCCGCAGGGGGAGGCTACACCTTC
CDR3: CASSSPAGGGYTF

D: TRBD2
length: 16
V: TRBV9
size: -
J: TRBJ2-3
DNA: TGTGCCAGCAGCGTAGGGGGGGGATCTCCCACAGATACGCAGTATTTT
CDR3: CASSVGGGSPTDTQYF

D: -
length: 16
V: TRBV7-3
size: few
J: TRBJ2-1
DNA: TGTGCCAGCAGCTTAACGTATAGCGGTGAGGTGGGTGAGCAGTTCTTC
CDR3: CASSLTYSGEVGEQFF

D: TRBD1
length: 15
V: TRBV27
size: -
J: TRBJ2-7
DNA: TGTGCCAGCAGTCCAATACAGGGGGCATCGTACGAGCAGTACTTC
CDR3: CASSPIQGASYEQYF

D: -
length: 14
V: TRBV9
size: -
J: TRBJ2-2
DNA: TGTGCCAGCAGCGTAAGCGGGCTTGGCGGGGAGCTGTTTTTT
CDR3: CASSVSGLGGELFF

D: TRBD1
length: 15
V: TRBV9
size: -
J: TRBJ2-5
DNA: TGTGCCAGCAGCGTACAGGGGGCGGGTGTGGAGACCCAGTACTTC
CDR3: CASSVQGAGVETQYF

D: -
length: 14
V: TRBV7-3
size: -
J: TRBJ2-7
DNA: TGTGCCAGCAGCTTATTGGCAGGGGGGTACGAGCAGTACTTC
CDR3: CASSLLAGGYEQYF